The TCR beta chain under discussion was sequenced for a study of T cell repertoires in cytomegalovirus infection. Study context: Through public TCR beta signatures, both CMV infection and matching HLA type were indicated.

TCRdb itself ran the reads through MiXCR, one entry per CDR3 protein. The sample shows around 110,000 distinct CDR3 sequences, around 9.1% of them seen only once. General study results and limits: Dominating the ex vivo response were TCR beta clonotypes that were CMV-specific and HLA-C-restricted.

This clonotype has at least ten counts. The antigen is undetermined. Sample: PBMCs, sequenced either directly or after in vitro stimulation (not recorded which). This clonotype was sampled from a human donor in good health (CMV status not recorded). Some clones in this sample may be carry-over from other donors' samples.

The CDR3 is CASSQKAGANTQYF. The CDR3 region has the DNA TGTGCCAGCAGCCAAAAGGCAGGGGCAAATACGCAGTATTTT. The chain joins TRBV3-1 to TRBJ2-3, with D possibly TRBD1 on 6 matching bases. The CDR3 sequence is 14 residues long. CDR1 LGHDT and CDR2 YNNKEL come from the germline V gene (reference sequence). Trimming removed 2 bases from V and 7 bases from J, with 13 bases in between.